Below are 17 T cell receptor beta chains sequenced from a single sample in a study of CD8 T cells in ankylosing spondylitis. Study results and caveats: A motif of under ten highly homologous TCR beta variants was seen as apparently characteristic of ankylosing spondylitis blood.

TCRdb re-analysed the 5' RACE reads in MiXCR, keeping a single row per CDR3 protein. The data show 220,000 or so distinct CDR3 sequences, about 16% seen once. Antigens of these TCRs are unknown. Sequencing used blood, either unsorted or a sorted T cell fraction (not recorded which). The receptors come from a male donor with ankylosing spondylitis.

V usage is TRBV4-3 and J usage is TRBJ2-7, with D perhaps TRBD1 (5 bases). This CDR3 contains 15 residues. The germline CDR1 and CDR2 sequences are LGHNA and YSLEER. V lost 1 base and J 2 bases, leaving 12 bases between the germline ends. Here the CDR3 reads CASSQGRQTAYEQYF. The CDR3 DNA reads TGCGCCAGCAGCCAAGGGAGACAGACGGCCTACGAGCAGTACTTC.

The chain combines TRBV20-1 with TRBJ2-7; D not resolved. The V and J ends lost 4 bases and 3 bases respectively, with 10 bases between them. The CDR3 runs to 12 residues. Germline V lookup: CDR1 DFQATT, CDR2 SNEGSKA (reference sequence). CDR3 nucleotides: TGCAGTGCTACCTTCACCGGCTACGAGCAGTACTTC. Its protein is CSATFTGYEQYF.

The chain has TRBV11-2 and TRBJ1-2; D possibly corresponds to TRBD1 (5 bases). CDR1 is SGHAT, CDR2 FQNNGV, per germline. Trimming removed 2 bases from V and 1 base from J, with 11 bases in between. This CDR3 is 15 amino acids long. CDR3 coding DNA: TGTGCCAGCAGCTTATTTACAGGCATTAACTATGGCTACACCTTC. It encodes CASSLFTGINYGYTF.

This clonotype was found once. This chain connects TRBV19 to TRBJ2-1, with 7 positions matching TRBD2. The CDR3 loop spans 15 amino acids. Germline trimming cut 7 bases from V and 3 bases from J; bases unmatched to any gene: 9. Germline CDR1 is LNHDA and CDR2 is SQIVND (reference sequence). This CDR3 is CASNARSGFYNEQFF. The CDR3 bases are TGTGCCAGTAACGCTCGTAGCGGGTTCTACAATGAGCAGTTCTTC.

This clonotype was counted ten times or more. J is TRBJ2-2 and V is TRBV7-9; D might be TRBD1 or TRBD2, each matching 5 bases. Trimming cost V 0 bases and J 0 bases, with 8 bases left between them. The CDR3 covers 16 residues. The germline gives CDR1 SEHNR, CDR2 FQNEAQ (reference sequence). The CDR3 region has the DNA TGTGCCAGCAGCTTAGCGGGGGAACCGAACACCGGGGAGCTGTTTTTT. This sequence encodes CASSLAGEPNTGELFF.

This clonotype has at least ten counts. V is TRBV4-1 and J is TRBJ1-6; D remains unclear. The germline V gene encodes CDR1 MGHRA and CDR2 YSYEKL. V was trimmed by 0 bases and J by 7 bases, leaving 7 bases between them. This CDR3 is built from 14 residues. DNA for the CDR3: TGCGCCAGCAGCCAAGATATGGGGAATTCACCCCTCCACTTT. Amino acids: CASSQDMGNSPLHF.

V and J are TRBV20-1 and TRBJ2-2; no firm D call. CDR1 is DFQATT, CDR2 SNEGSKA, per germline (reference sequence). The CDR3 is 14 residues long. Between the trimmed V and J ends, which lost 2 bases and 1 base, there was a span of 8 bases. The chain's CDR3 is CSARLPRNTGELFF. The CDR3 nucleotides read TGCAGTGCTAGACTCCCGAGGAACACCGGGGAGCTGTTTTTT.

This chain connects TRBV5-1 to TRBJ2-1; D gene unclear. This CDR3 contains 13 residues. Germline CDR1 is SGHRS and CDR2 is YFSETQ. Trimming cost V 3 bases and J 9 bases, with 13 bases left between them. CDR3 in DNA: TGCGCCAGCAGCTGGCTAGAAAACGGTGAGCAGTTCTTC. Residues: CASSWLENGEQFF.

The genes are TRBV30 and TRBJ2-7, with no clear D. The germline V gene has CDR1 GTSNPN and CDR2 SVGIG (reference sequence). The CDR3 consists of 12 residues. V lost 5 bases, J lost 1 base, and 9 bases lay in between. The CDR3 reads CAWAGPSYEQYF. The CDR3 bases are TGTGCCTGGGCAGGACCTTCCTACGAGCAGTACTTC. Looking up the rest from reference TRBV30 and TRBJ2-7 gives the full variable domain: SQTIHQWPATLVQPVGSPLSLECTVEGTSNPNLYWYRQAAGRGLQLLFYSVGIGQISSEVPQNLSASRPQDRQFILSSKKLLLSDSGFYLCAWAGPSYEQYFGPGTRLTVT.

This clonotype was observed many times. V usage is TRBV24-1 and J usage is TRBJ2-2; D is unresolved. Germline CDR1 KGHDR, CDR2 SFDVKD. The CDR3 sequence is 14 residues long. The V gene lost 1 base and the J gene lost 5 bases, with 7 bases spanning the gap. CDR3 amino acids: CATSDFAETGELFF. The CDR3 DNA follows: TGTGCCACCAGTGATTTTGCAGAGACCGGGGAGCTGTTTTTT.

A few counts support this clonotype. DNA for the CDR3: TGTGCCAGCAGTCCCCCGGACGGTTACGAAGCTTTCTTT. This translates into CASSPPDGYEAFF. The chain uses TRBV12-3 or TRBV12-4 and TRBJ1-1; D is unresolved. This CDR3 is 13 amino acids long. Trimming took 5 bases from V and 8 from J, leaving 15 bases between them.

This clonotype showed up just a few times. The CDR3 sequence: CASSESPDGGSGTQYF. Written as DNA, the CDR3 is TGCGCCAGCAGTGAGTCACCCGATGGGGGGTCGGGGACGCAGTATTTT. V and J are TRBV10-1 and TRBJ2-3; D may be TRBD2 (6 bases). The CDR3 contains 16 residues. Trimming pared 0 bases from V and 9 bases from J, leaving 19 bases between. CDR1 and CDR2 from the germline V gene are WNHNN and SYGVQD (reference sequence).

The rearrangement joins TRBV15 to TRBJ2-3, with 9 bases lining up with TRBD2. Germline trimming cut 0 bases from V and 8 bases from J; bases unmatched to any gene: 9. This CDR3 has 16 amino acids. The V gene's germline CDR1 is LNHNV and CDR2 YYDKDF (reference sequence). The CDR3: CATSRDPSGVQATQYF. The DNA of the CDR3 is TGTGCCACCAGCAGAGACCCTAGCGGGGTTCAAGCTACGCAGTATTTT.

The rearrangement uses TRBV9 and TRBJ2-2; D unresolved. Trimming left V 3 bases short and J 0 bases short, with 9 bases between. The germline V gene has CDR1 SGDLS and CDR2 YYNGEE. This CDR3 contains 15 residues. CDR3 nucleotide sequence: TGTGCCAGCAGCGAGGCAGGTTCGAACACCGGGGAGCTGTTTTTT. It yields the protein CASSEAGSNTGELFF.

This clonotype was seen at least ten times. The chain is built from TRBV11-2 and TRBJ2-3; TRBD2 might be the D (5 bases). Trimming shortened V by 3 bases and J by 3 bases, and 7 bases separated the two germline ends. The CDR3 contains 13 residues. The germline V gene has CDR1 SGHAT and CDR2 FQNNGV. CDR3 loop: CASSLPGTDTQYF. CDR3 sequence (DNA): TGTGCCAGCAGCTTGCCGGGAACAGATACGCAGTATTTT.

The gene calls are TRBV20-1 and TRBJ2-1; 7 bases are a match to TRBD2. Germline V gives CDR1 DFQATT, CDR2 SNEGSKA (reference sequence). The CDR3 runs 14 residues. The V gene end was trimmed by 3 bases and the J gene end by 4 bases; junction bases not matched to a gene: 6. CDR3 nucleotide sequence: TGCAGTGCTAGGAGTCTAGCGGTTTACAATGAGCAGTTCTTC. This encodes CSARSLAVYNEQFF.

This clonotype was seen a handful of times. This chain connects TRBV7-2 to TRBJ2-1, with TRBD2 identical over 11 bases. Germline CDR1 is SGHTA and CDR2 is FQGNSA. V was pared by 5 bases and J by 0 bases, with 12 bases of the junction left unmatched. The length of the CDR3 is 19 residues. DNA for the CDR3: TGTGCCAGCAGCCAAGCGACTAGCGGGGACTTCATCTCCTACAATGAGCAGTTCTTC. This sequence encodes CASSQATSGDFISYNEQFF.